This T cell receptor (beta chain) was sequenced in a study of cytomegalovirus exposure and HLA in healthy donors. Assay used: immunoSEQ multiplex PCR; TCRdb lists only in-frame clones, some missing. The repertoire holds about 140,000 clones, 80% to 90% seen once, with 2.9% in the top ten. Unmatched junction bases numbered 4, after V lost 0 bases and J lost 7 bases. The CDR3 has 14 amino acids. Per the germline V gene, CDR1 is SGDLS and CDR2 is YYNGEE. About this clone itself: Its antigen is still unknown.

Study results and caveats: Across donors, most TCRs were seen rarely, yet some public ones were widespread. 150 or so TCR beta chains were listed as cytomegalovirus-associated. That first-cohort TCR clusters tended to co-occur in the 95 to 150 validation repertoires was found in a later analysis.

Sequenced input: PBMCs. This chain connects TRBV9 to TRBJ1-2; TRBD1 matches at 9 bases. The clonotype originates from a man between 18 and 35 years old in good health and CMV-seronegative. The CDR3 region is CASSVVGTGSGYTF. The DNA for the CDR3 is TGTGCCAGCAGCGTAGTCGGGACAGGGTCTGGCTACACCTTC. The full variable domain, in which reference TRBV9 and TRBJ1-2 provide the parts outside the CDR3, is DSGVTQTPKHLITATGQRVTLRCSPRSGDLSVYWYQQSLDQGLQFLIQYYNGEERAKGNILERFSAQQFPDLHSELNLSSLELGDSALYFCASSVVGTGSGYTFGSGTRLTVV.